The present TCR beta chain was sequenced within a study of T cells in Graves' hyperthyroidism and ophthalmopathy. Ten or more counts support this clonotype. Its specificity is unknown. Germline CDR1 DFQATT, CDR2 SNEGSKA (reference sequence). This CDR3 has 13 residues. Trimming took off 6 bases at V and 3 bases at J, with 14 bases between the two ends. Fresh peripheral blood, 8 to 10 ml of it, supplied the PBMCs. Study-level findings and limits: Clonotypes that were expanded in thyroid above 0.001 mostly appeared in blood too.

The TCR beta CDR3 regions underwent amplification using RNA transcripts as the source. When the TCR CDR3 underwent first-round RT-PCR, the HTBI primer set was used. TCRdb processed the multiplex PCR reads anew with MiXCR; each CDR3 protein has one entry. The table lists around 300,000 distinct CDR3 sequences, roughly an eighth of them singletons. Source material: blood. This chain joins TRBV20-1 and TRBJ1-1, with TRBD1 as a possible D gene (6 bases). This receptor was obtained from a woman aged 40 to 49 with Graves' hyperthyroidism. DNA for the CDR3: TGCAGTGCCAAAACAGGGTTGGACACTGAAGCTTTCTTT. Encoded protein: CSAKTGLDTEAFF.